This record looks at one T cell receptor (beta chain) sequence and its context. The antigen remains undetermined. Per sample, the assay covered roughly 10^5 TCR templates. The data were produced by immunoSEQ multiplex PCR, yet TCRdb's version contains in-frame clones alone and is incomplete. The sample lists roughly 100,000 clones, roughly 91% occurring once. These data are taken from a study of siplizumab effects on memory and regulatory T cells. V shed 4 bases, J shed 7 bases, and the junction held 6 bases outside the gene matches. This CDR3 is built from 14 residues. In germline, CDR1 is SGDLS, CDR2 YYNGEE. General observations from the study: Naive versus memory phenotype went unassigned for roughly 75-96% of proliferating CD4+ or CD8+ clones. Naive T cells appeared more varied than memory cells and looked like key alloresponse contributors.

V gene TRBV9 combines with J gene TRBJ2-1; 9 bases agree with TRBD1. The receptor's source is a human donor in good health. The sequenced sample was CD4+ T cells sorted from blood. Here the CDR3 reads CASSPGTGRNEQFF. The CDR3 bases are TGTGCCAGCAGCCCAGGGACAGGGAGGAATGAGCAGTTCTTC.